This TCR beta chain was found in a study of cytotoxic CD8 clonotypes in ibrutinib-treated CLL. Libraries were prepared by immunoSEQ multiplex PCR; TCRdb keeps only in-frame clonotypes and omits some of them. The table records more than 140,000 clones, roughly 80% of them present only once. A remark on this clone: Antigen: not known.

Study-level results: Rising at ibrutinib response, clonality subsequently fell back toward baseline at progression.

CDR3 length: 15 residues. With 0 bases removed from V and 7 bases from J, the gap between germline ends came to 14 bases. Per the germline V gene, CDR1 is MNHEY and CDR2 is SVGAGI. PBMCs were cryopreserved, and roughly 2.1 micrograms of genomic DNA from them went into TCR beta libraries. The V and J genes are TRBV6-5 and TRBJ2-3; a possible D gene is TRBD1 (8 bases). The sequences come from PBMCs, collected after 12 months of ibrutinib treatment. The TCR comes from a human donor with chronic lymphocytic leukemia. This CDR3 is CASSYSTGGGNTQYF. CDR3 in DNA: TGTGCCAGCAGTTACTCCACAGGGGGAGGGAATACGCAGTATTTT.